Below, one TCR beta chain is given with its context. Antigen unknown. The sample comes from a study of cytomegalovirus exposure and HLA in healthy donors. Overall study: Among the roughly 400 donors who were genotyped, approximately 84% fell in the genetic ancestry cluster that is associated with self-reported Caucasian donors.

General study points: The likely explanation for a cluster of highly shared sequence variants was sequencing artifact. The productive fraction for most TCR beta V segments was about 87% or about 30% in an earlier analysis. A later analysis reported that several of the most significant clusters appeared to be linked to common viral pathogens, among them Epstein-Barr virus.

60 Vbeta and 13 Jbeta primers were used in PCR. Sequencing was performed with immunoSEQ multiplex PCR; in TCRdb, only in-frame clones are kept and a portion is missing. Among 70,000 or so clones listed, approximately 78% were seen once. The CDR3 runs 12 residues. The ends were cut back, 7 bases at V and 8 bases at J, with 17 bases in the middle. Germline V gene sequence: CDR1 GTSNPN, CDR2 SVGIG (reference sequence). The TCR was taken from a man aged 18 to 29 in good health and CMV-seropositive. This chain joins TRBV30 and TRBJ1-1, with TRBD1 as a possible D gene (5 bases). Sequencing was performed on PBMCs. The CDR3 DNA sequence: TGTGCCTCCGTCATTCCGGGACTCGAAGCTTTCTTT. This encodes CASVIPGLEAFF.